This is a list of T cell receptor beta chains from one sample in a study of blood T cell repertoires in COVID-19. Data came from immunoSEQ multiplex PCR; TCRdb stores just in-frame clones and leaves some out. The sample holds 250,000 to 400,000 clones, roughly nine tenths seen once. Source material: peripheral blood. The receptor source for this set is a woman in her twenties or thirties with COVID-19, enrolled during active disease. Each CDR3 is given without its conserved first and last residue. The D gene is left open where the match is weak.

v_gene	j_gene	d_gene	CDR3aa
TRBV5-5	TRBJ1-1	.	ASSLFWGGRNTEAF
TRBV28	TRBJ2-3	.	ASSPQGSAGTDTQY
TRBV7-8	TRBJ2-2	.	ASRTRDTGELF
TRBV30	TRBJ1-5	.	AWSNHGGGGQPQH
TRBV28	TRBJ1-1	.	ASSFEGNEAF
TRBV5-4	TRBJ2-7	.	ASSYDVGRGAYEQY
TRBV3-1/TRBV3-2	TRBJ2-5	TRBD1	ASSQPSGTEETQY
TRBV5-5	TRBJ2-3	TRBD2	ASSQGTSGSVPTDTQY
TRBV6-5	TRBJ1-5	.	ASSYGRGSGQPQH
TRBV11-2	TRBJ1-2	TRBD1	ASSLDRGGYGYT
TRBV11-2	TRBJ2-1	TRBD2	ASSFRRGLAGGGEQF
TRBV4-2	TRBJ2-3	TRBD2	ASSQDLGTSTQY
TRBV4-1	TRBJ1-6	.	ASSPGATPKGSPLH
TRBV19	TRBJ2-3	TRBD1	ASSRTGLADTQY
TRBV2	TRBJ1-1	TRBD1	ASSEADRGRDTEAF
TRBV27	TRBJ1-6	.	ASTPSWASYNSPLH
TRBV27	TRBJ2-5	.	ASGRQETQY
TRBV25-1	TRBJ2-2	TRBD1	ASTPTGTGNTGELF
TRBV19	TRBJ2-1	.	ASSIELASPYNEQF
TRBV30	TRBJ1-6	.	AWGERNSPLH
TRBV30	TRBJ1-2	.	AWSAPQGGYYGYT
TRBV27	TRBJ2-1	.	ASSFSVAKLGYNEQF